Included here is one T cell receptor (beta chain) sequence, with context. The target of this receptor is not known. No base quality values were provided; no much bigger clone lies one nucleotide off. Each clonotype received, on average, about 9.7x coverage in deep resolution sequencing performed on a MiSeq, where the target depth lay between 1 in 1 million and 1 in 200,000 T cells. TCR beta libraries were generated with the immunoSEQ hsTCRB Kit. On the study's bioinformatics: The data were analyzed with ImmunoSEQ Analyzer and ImmunoSEQ Data Assistant, and V, D and J gene assignments followed IMGT definitions. Clonality, which ranges from 0 to 1, was calculated as one minus the normalized Shannon entropy of productive rearrangement frequencies. Only overrepresented clonotypes making up at least 0.05% of each patient's repertoire were included in the public clonotype analysis. Repertoires from 10 to 15 age-matched healthy donors in immuneACCESS were used as clonality controls. TCRdb mirrors the immuneACCESS table, restricted to in-frame sequences. Some clones are absent from its copies; in checked studies, under half trace to an unresolved V gene, and the reason for the others is unknown. The V and J calls and clone size are taken from that table; D and trimming were inferred from the DNA. The sample table records under 200,000 clones; 70% to 85% of these occur just once. The ten top clones hold roughly 1.9% of the sample.

This specimen belongs to a study of cytotoxic CD8 clonotypes in ibrutinib-treated CLL (dated by TCRdb to the early 2020s). Concerning the study at large: The cohort had 11 relapsed/refractory and more than 14 treatment-naive patients; 17 were IGHV unmutated. Longitudinal samples were available for about 30% of the 86 trial participants. Patients were still on ibrutinib when every remission and progressive disease sample was collected. Cryopreserved peripheral blood mononuclear cells were collected before treatment, at response, and at either disease progression or sustained remission. Samples averaged approximately 260,000 productive templates and just under 95,000 productive rearrangements. Responses were partial in approximately 24 patients and complete in 2; after median around 65 months follow-up, about 15 stayed in remission and approximately twelve progressed. The response samples were drawn at a median of approximately 12 months into treatment, with a range of roughly 6 to 36 months. Results the study describes overall, beyond this receptor: An increase in clonality was observed at ibrutinib response, with clonality remaining stable during sustained remission and falling back toward baseline at progression. Baseline clonality was found to be higher than that of age-matched healthy donors and was strongly correlated with circulating CD8+ T-cell counts. Sampling times were not matched between patients in sustained remission and patients whose disease was progressing, and lymph node repertoires were not examined. Public clonotypes were rare and either shrank or stayed stable during treatment, and the rise in clonality at ibrutinib response reflected expansion of private clonotypes.

Reading the germline V gene gives CDR1 SNHLY and CDR2 FYNNEI. Its CDR3 holds 15 amino acids, cysteine through phenylalanine. Just CDR3 DNA is preserved here, 45 bases in frame from base 1. V is clipped by 7 bases and J by 6 bases, and the sequence between their germline boundaries is 18 bases long. The meaning of the sample's time point label: 12 months on ibrutinib. For TCR beta library preparation, approximately 1.8 micrograms of genomic DNA was extracted from cryopreserved PBMCs. High-throughput TCR beta sequencing was performed on longitudinal blood samples from CLL patients receiving ibrutinib monotherapy. The patients took part in an open-label, single-center phase 2 trial of ibrutinib monotherapy.

The V gene is TRBV2 and the J gene is TRBJ2-2; the D gene is perhaps TRBD1, on 6 matching bases. Sequences were derived from PBMCs, sampled after 12 months of ibrutinib treatment. The source of this sequence is a human donor with chronic lymphocytic leukemia. In nucleotide form, the sequence is TGTGCCAGCAACCGGGACAAGGGAACACCCGGGGAGCTGTTTTTT. Its amino acids are CASNRDKGTPGELFF. Joined to the reference TRBV2 and TRBJ2-2 proteins, this CDR3 gives the full variable domain: EPEVTQTPSHQVTQMGQEVILRCVPISNHLYFYWYRQILGQKVEFLVSFYNNEISEKSEIFDDQFSVERPDGSNFTLKIRSTKLEDSAMYFCASNRDKGTPGELFFGEGSRLTVL.